These 7 T cell receptor beta chains were all obtained from the same sample, sequenced in a study of Ad26.COV2.S vaccination and SARS-CoV-2 variants. Measured with immunoSEQ multiplex PCR; TCRdb has only the in-frame clones, and not every one. The repertoire holds about 280,000 clones, about 90% seen once, with over 2.5% in the top ten. As for treatment: around 19 received Ad26.COV2.S at low or high dose, single or two shots; several received placebo; per-sample allocation not given. Each sample was drawn 63 days after the first injection (of vaccine or placebo). Here the sequenced sample was peripheral blood, taken in a trial of Ad26.COV2.S vaccine versus placebo. These receptors were obtained from a person aged 18-60 years who received the Ad26.COV2.S COVID-19 vaccine or a placebo.

The CDR3 sequence: CASSYQGGVTEAFF. In DNA, the CDR3 is TGCGCCAGCAGCTATCAGGGAGGGGTAACTGAAGCTTTCTTT. This chain links TRBV5-1 with TRBJ1-1, with D maybe TRBD1 (5 bases). Per germline, CDR1 SGHRS and CDR2 YFSETQ. V was pared by 3 bases and J by 5 bases, with 14 bases between. The CDR3 totals 14 residues.

This clone has just one count. This chain connects TRBV7-9 to TRBJ1-1; TRBD1 is a possible D gene (5 bases). The CDR3 covers 14 residues. Trimming pared 5 bases from V and 3 bases from J, leaving 13 bases between. CDR1 is SEHNR, CDR2 FQNEAQ, per germline (reference sequence). For the CDR3, the DNA is TGTGCCAGCAGCATAGGCCTGGGGGACACTGAAGCTTTCTTT. Protein product: CASSIGLGDTEAFF.

The CDR3 DNA reads as TGCAGTGCTAGTAAGGGACAGGGGGCCGACGAGCAGTACTTC. It specifies CSASKGQGADEQYF. The chain has TRBV20-1 and TRBJ2-7; 12 nucleotides align to TRBD1. V lost 3 bases to trimming and J lost 5 bases; unmatched junction nucleotides: 5. CDR3 length: 14 residues. In germline, CDR1 is DFQATT, CDR2 SNEGSKA (reference sequence).

V usage is TRBV27 and J usage is TRBJ2-6; D uncertain. Trimming took off 6 bases at V and 0 bases at J, with 12 bases between the two ends. The V gene's germline CDR1 is MNHEY and CDR2 SMNVEV (reference sequence). The length of the CDR3 is 16 residues. The CDR3 DNA is TGTGCCAGCAGCCAACACCGGACCTCTGGGGCCAACGTCCTGACTTTC. It encodes CASSQHRTSGANVLTF.

The CDR3 region has the DNA TGTGCCAGCAGCCCAAGGGGACAGGGTCTCGGGACTGAAGCTTTCTTT. Translated, it gives CASSPRGQGLGTEAFF. The V and J genes are TRBV9 and TRBJ1-1; TRBD1 aligns across 9 bases. Germline CDR1 SGDLS, CDR2 YYNGEE. V trimming: 4 bases; J trimming: 5 bases; junction bases outside the gene matches: 12. The CDR3 spans 16 residues. Variable domain in full (rest from reference TRBV9 and TRBJ1-1): DSGVTQTPKHLITATGQRVTLRCSPRSGDLSVYWYQQSLDQGLQFLIQYYNGEERAKGNILERFSAQQFPDLHSELNLSSLELGDSALYFCASSPRGQGLGTEAFFGQGTRLTVV.

The rearrangement joins TRBV6-1 to TRBJ1-6; no reliable D call. Germline CDR1 is MNHNS and CDR2 is SASEGT. This CDR3 comprises 14 residues. The V end was cut by 2 bases, the J end by 8 bases, with 10 bases between. CDR3 sequence reads: CASSESTKYSPLHF. As DNA, the CDR3 is TGTGCCAGCAGTGAATCCACGAAGTATTCACCCCTCCACTTT.

This chain uses TRBV7-2 with TRBJ2-5; possible D gene TRBD1, 5 bases. V was shortened by 1 base and J by 6 bases, with 15 bases between the two germline ends. There are 15 residues in the CDR3. Germline assignment: CDR1 SGHTA and CDR2 FQGNSA. CDR3 coding DNA: TGTGCCAGCAGCTTAGAAGGGCAGGGTTACCAGACCCAGTACTTC. Protein: CASSLEGQGYQTQYF.